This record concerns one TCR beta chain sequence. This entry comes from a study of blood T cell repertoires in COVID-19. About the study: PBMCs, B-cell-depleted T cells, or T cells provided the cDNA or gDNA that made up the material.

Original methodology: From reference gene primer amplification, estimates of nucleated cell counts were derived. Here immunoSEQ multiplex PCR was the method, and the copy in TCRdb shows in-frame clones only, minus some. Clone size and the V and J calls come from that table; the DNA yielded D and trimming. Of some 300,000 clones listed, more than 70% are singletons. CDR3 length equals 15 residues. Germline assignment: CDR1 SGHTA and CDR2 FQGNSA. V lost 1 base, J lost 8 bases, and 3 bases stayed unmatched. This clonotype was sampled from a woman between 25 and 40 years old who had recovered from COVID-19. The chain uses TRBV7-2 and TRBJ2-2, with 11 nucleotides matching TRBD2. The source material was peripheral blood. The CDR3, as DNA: TGTGCCAGCAGCTTAGGCCTAGCGGGGGGTGGGGAGCTGTTTTTT. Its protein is CASSLGLAGGGELFF.